This T cell receptor (beta chain) was obtained from a study of a mutant IDH1 vaccine in newly diagnosed glioma. Study-wide context: Patients were given eight vaccinations, scheduled in weeks 1, 3, 5, 7, 11, 15, 19 and 23.

About this clone itself: The antigen is undetermined.

Only in-frame clones appear in the TCRdb table, and some are missing; sequencing was by immunoSEQ multiplex PCR. The sample gives roughly 40,000 clones, approximately 85% of which show up once; 1.7% is in the top ten. The germline V gene encodes CDR1 SGHNT and CDR2 YYREEE (reference sequence). Deletions cut 3 bases from V and 5 bases from J, with 14 bases between. There are 15 residues in the CDR3. Time point denoted: week 5, during vaccination. Vaccination used 300 ug of mutant IDH1 20-mer peptide per dose, with topical imiquimod. The chain joins TRBV5-4 to TRBJ2-2; D perhaps matches TRBD1 (8 bases). The source is a man aged 40-49 years with glioma. This sample comprised PBMCs, obtained from a glioma patient whose treatment included an IDH1 peptide vaccine. The CDR3 region is CASSSQQGGTGELFF. The CDR3 coding sequence is TGTGCCAGCAGCTCACAACAGGGGGGGACCGGGGAGCTGTTTTTT.